This TCR beta chain was documented in a study of T cells in Graves' hyperthyroidism and ophthalmopathy. The source material, RNA transcripts, was used to amplify TCR beta CDR3 regions. A set of HTBI primers served as the primers for a first-round RT-PCR of the TCR CDR3. From the multiplex PCR reads, TCRdb called clonotypes with MiXCR, one entry per CDR3 protein. The data contain some 400,000 distinct CDR3 sequences, roughly 19% of them singletons. This clonotype was seen a few times. This clonotype was sampled from a woman aged 18-35 years with Graves' hyperthyroidism. The sequenced sample consisted of blood.

The DNA for the CDR3 is TGTGCCAGCAGCCCCGCCCAGGGGCGCCCATTCAACACTGAAGCTTTCTTT. Translating it yields CASSPAQGRPFNTEAFF. The V call is TRBV13, the J call TRBJ1-1; a weak D match, TRBD1 (6 bases). Germline V gives CDR1 PRHDT, CDR2 FYEKMQ (reference sequence). Trimming removed 5 bases at V and 2 bases at J, with 21 bases between. The CDR3 runs 17 residues.